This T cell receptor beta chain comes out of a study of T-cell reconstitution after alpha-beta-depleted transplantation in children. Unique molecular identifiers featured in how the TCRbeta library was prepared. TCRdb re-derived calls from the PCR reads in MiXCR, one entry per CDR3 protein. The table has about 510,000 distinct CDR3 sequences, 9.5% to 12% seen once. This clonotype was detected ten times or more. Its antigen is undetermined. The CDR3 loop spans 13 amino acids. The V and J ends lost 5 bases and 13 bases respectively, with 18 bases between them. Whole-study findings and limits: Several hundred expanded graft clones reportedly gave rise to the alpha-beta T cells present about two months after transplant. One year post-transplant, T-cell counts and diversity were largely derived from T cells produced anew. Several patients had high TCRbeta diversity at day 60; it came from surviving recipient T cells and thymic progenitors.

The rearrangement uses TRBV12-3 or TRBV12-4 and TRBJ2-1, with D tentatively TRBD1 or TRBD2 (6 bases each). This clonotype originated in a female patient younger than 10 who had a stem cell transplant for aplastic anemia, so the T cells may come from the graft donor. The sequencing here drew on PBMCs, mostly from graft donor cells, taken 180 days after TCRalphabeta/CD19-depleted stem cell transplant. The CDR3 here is CASSPGASVFQFF. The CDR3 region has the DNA TGTGCCAGCAGTCCGGGGGCGAGCGTCTTCCAGTTCTTC.